This T cell receptor beta chain is drawn from a study of cytomegalovirus exposure and HLA in healthy donors (dated by TCRdb to about 2017). General notes on the study: In an earlier analysis of several hundred of the donors, 250 to 350 Gb of sequence data and some 100 million unique TCR beta sequences from 150 million to 200 million T cells were reported. An early release covering 550 to 700 HLA-typed donors comprised 250 to 350 gigabases of sequencing data and 65 million to 100 million unique TCR sequences. Of the 350 to 450 genotyped donors, over 80% were placed in the genetic ancestry cluster associated with self-reported Caucasian donors. The study was designed to test whether signatures of past pathogen exposure could be identified by cataloging public T cell receptors. The T cell repertoires of some 670 subjects were profiled by immunosequencing and related to cytomegalovirus serostatus. Besides the first cohort of about 730 subjects, a separate validation cohort made up of over 100 different subjects was used. The study combined high-throughput TCR immunosequencing, statistical association of individual TCRs with disease status, and machine learning to predict cytomegalovirus infection status. In a later analysis, previously published TCR beta repertoires from about 640 donors were re-analyzed and high-resolution HLA genotyping was added so that TCR occurrence patterns could be studied. Rather than drawing on any new phenotypic data, the later analysis identified candidate immune exposures from TCR beta sequences and the way those sequences occurred across donors. In an earlier analysis of roughly 580 of the donors, high-throughput TCR beta sequencing was used to judge whether each TCR beta V gene segment behaved as functional or pseudogenic. Donor age, sex, ethnicity and CMV serostatus were collected together with the repertoire data. A later genetic analysis used genome-wide SNP genotypes for about 55% of the 666 donors, treating that subset as a discovery cohort. All discovery cohort repertoires had been generated using a single sequencing platform. HLA typing included class I and class II loci at four-digit resolution. Typing coverage differed by locus: A, B, C, DRB1 and DQB1 were typed in about 629-640 donors, DQA1 in 500 to 550, DPA1 in 600 to 610, and DPB1 in 400 to 490. Several DR-DQ haplotypes were treated as single units for association and clustering because of strong linkage in the cohort. Among around 400 genotyped donors of the cohort, an average of about 240,000 unique TCR beta nucleotide sequences was sequenced per donor, of which about 19% were non-productive. Overall results and qualifications from the work: For the cohort, immune exposure information was limited to CMV serostatus. In a later analysis, 16,951 TCR beta sequences were associated with specific HLA alleles at a false discovery rate of 0.05. In a later analysis, several top co-occurrence clusters were reported to appear linked to parvovirus B19, influenza, CMV and Epstein-Barr virus. Cytomegalovirus status was reported to be diagnosed by the classifier with high specificity and sensitivity in both the original and validation cohorts. A later genetic analysis associated a missense DCLRE1C variant with V-gene and J-gene trimming of TCR beta chains, and an independent cohort replicated the association. Linkage disequilibrium might explain the correlated functional status among segregating V segments, but an unknown experimental factor could not be excluded. Some IMGT-functional V segments, including TRBV6-2 and TRBV6-3, could not be distinguished by the 87-base-pair reads and were therefore excluded. According to a later analysis, most CMV-associated TCR beta chains appeared to be HLA-restricted, and the HLA associations seemed to be driven largely by CMV exposure. The authors suggested that the approach could potentially be extended to other disease states and immunological phenotypes. In vitro tests confirmed that a few of the cytomegalovirus-associated TCR beta chains recognize cytomegalovirus antigens. Assigning TCR associations to individual alleles was difficult when HLA alleles, especially DR and DQ, strongly co-occurred. A further reported finding was that TCR beta sequences accurately predicted the HLA-A and HLA-B alleles for most subjects in the first cohort. In a later analysis, HLA-associated TCR beta chains showed more clonal expansion and lower generation probabilities than non-associated chains that were equally common. The earlier analysis of about 600 of the donors excluded roughly 17 rarely observed V segments, including chromosome 9 orphons, because counts were too low. HLA typing was unavailable for some donors at each locus, so association tests used only the typed subset. According to a later genetic analysis, donors in an Asian-associated ancestry cluster had fewer N-insertions in productive TCRs than the roughly 670-donor mean. The sequencing pipeline was judged likely to have produced a cluster of highly shared sequence variants as a technical artifact. An earlier analysis of around 500 of the donors showed that most TCR beta V segments appeared in productive rearrangements either about 87% or about 30% of the time, which broadly matched IMGT annotations. According to a later analysis, TCR association rates differed among HLA loci, with DRB1 alleles showing the most associated TCRs and HLA-C alleles showing the fewest. The presence/absence analyses assumed that sequencing depth was roughly uniform across donors, and that assumption may not be true. Most TCR sequences were observed very rarely across donors, whereas some public TCRs were present in many individuals. A total of some 180 TCR beta chains were listed by the study as associated with cytomegalovirus. Only TCR beta chains were sequenced in this cohort, and the absence of alpha or paired-chain data limited detectable features.

The cohort consisted of approximately 690 healthy bone marrow donors. All cohort members were sampled while nominally healthy, although unrecorded immune exposures were likely present. The donor tested CMV seropositive, placing the donor among the 290 or so seropositive members of the cohort. A peripheral blood sample was collected from each donor, and TCR beta sequencing was performed on peripheral blood mononuclear cells. Genomic DNA extraction from the blood cell samples was performed with the Qiagen DNeasy Blood Extraction Kit. CDR1 and CDR2 were assigned from the germline V gene as SGHAT and FQNNGV. From the cysteine up to the phenylalanine, the CDR3 has a length of 15 residues. Only the CDR3 DNA is retained, 45 bases long and in frame from the first base. V and J lose 1 base and 1 base, and a span of 10 bases separates them. This clone was seen only a few times. Its specific antigen is unknown. The sample holds no much larger clone one base away, and base qualities are not on file.

The method behind the library was the immunoSEQ multiplex PCR assay. For the multiplex PCR, a mixture combining 60 forward primers for TCR Vbeta segments and 13 reverse primers for TCR Jbeta segments was used. A multiplex PCR assay on genomic DNA amplified the CDR3 region of rearranged TCR beta genes. The Illumina HiSeq System was used to sequence the amplified TCR beta libraries as 87-base-pair reads. Concerning the study's data processing: Across the 700 or so repertoires, a later analysis counted tens of millions of unique TCR beta chains, roughly 11 million of which were shared by at least two donors. A nearest-neighbor algorithm error-corrected the raw reads and collapsed the reads into unique sequences, merging closely related sequences to remove PCR and sequencing errors. To assign V, D and J gene segments, CDR3 sequences were aligned to IMGT reference sequences. For a sequence to be retained, a match of at least six nucleotides to both a V gene segment and a J gene segment was required. A rearrangement counted as productive if the CDR3 had no stop codons and remained in frame with V and J, and every other rearrangement counted as non-productive. Following IMGT convention, CDR3 was defined as the stretch from the second conserved V-encoded cysteine to the conserved J-encoded phenylalanine. In an earlier analysis of roughly 610 of the donors, sequences lacking an unambiguous match to a single V gene segment were excluded. An earlier analysis of several hundred of the donors classified V segments as functional when productive rearrangements were above 56.7% and as segregating when the standard deviation between donors was above 5%. To diagnose cytomegalovirus status from the catalog of TCR beta chain sequences, a statistical classification framework was built. A later analysis assigned V and J genes by comparing TCR nucleotide sequences with IMGT/GENE-DB human TR gene sequences. Using the TCRdist pipeline, a later analysis assigned CDR3 sequences along with most-parsimonious VDJ recombination scenarios. A later analysis defined each TCR beta chain by its CDR3 amino acid sequence plus V-gene family, and excluded reads lacking a unique V-gene family. As a way to deal with suspected cross-contamination and a sequencing artifact, a later analysis dropped hundreds of nucleotide sequences that were highly shared and had low generation probability. In a later analysis, a clonal expansion index was calculated for each public chain from normalized within-repertoire ranks of inferred template counts. A later analysis computed generation probabilities with a VDJ recombination model fitted to out-of-frame rearrangements, and checked the results against IGoR. In a later analysis, hypergeometric tests were used to score TCR-TCR, TCR-HLA and TCR-CMV co-occurrence, with a repertoire-size bias correction applied to TCR pairs. In a later analysis, false discovery rates were estimated by permuting HLA or CMV assignments 20 times. In a later analysis, co-occurring TCRs were grouped using DBSCAN, with TCRdist sequence similarity added in when clustering inside HLA-allele-positive subsets. For co-occurrence clustering, repertoires with fewer than 30,000 or more than 120,000 public chains were excluded, along with roughly 5 repertoires with anomalous nucleotide sharing. The clones in this table, taken by TCRdb from immuneACCESS, are in-frame only. Not every clone is retained; where verified, under half of the shortfall comes from an unresolved V gene, and the cause of the rest is unknown. That table is the source of V, J and clone size, and D and trimming were worked out from the DNA. In all, the sample holds around 210,000 clones, and 79% of those were seen once. The top ten hold around 0.38% of the sample.

The material sequenced was PBMCs. The sequence derives from a male donor in good health and CMV-seropositive. The sequence joins TRBV11-2 to TRBJ1-1; D gene: possibly TRBD1, on 5 matching bases. The bases are TGTGCCAGCAGCTTAGTTCGGGGGGGGAACACTGAAGCTTTCTTT. Translation gives CASSLVRGGNTEAFF.